These 22 T cell receptor beta chains were sequenced from one sample in a study of response to subunit inactivated influenza vaccine. Via MiXCR, TCRdb re-called the RT-PCR reads, giving one row per CDR3 protein. This sample has 400,000 to 550,000 distinct CDR3 sequences, with about 25% found just once. The sample here was CD4+ T cells sorted from PBMCs, taken 5 days after vaccination. These receptors all stem from a man between 45 and 60 years old who received an inactivated influenza vaccine.

The rearrangement joins TRBV12-3 or TRBV12-4 to TRBJ2-5; 8 bases agree with TRBD2. The CDR3 contains 16 residues. With V trimmed by 6 bases and J by 0 bases, 9 bases remained unmatched. CDR3 DNA: TGTGCCAGCAGCTCACCGGGACTAGGACACCAAGAGACCCAGTACTTC. It specifies CASSSPGLGHQETQYF.

The rearrangement links TRBV5-1 to TRBJ1-4; 7 bases map to TRBD1. V was clipped by 0 bases and J by 8 bases; unmatched bases: 7. The CDR3 loop spans 15 amino acids. Per the germline V gene, CDR1 is SGHRS and CDR2 is YFSETQ. The CDR3 DNA is TGCGCCAGCAGCTTGGGCGACAGGGTTGAAGAAAAACTGTTTTTT. This gives the protein CASSLGDRVEEKLFF.

The V and J genes are TRBV3-1 and TRBJ2-5, with unresolved D. CDR3 length equals 14 residues. Germline loops: CDR1 LGHDT, CDR2 YNNKEL (reference sequence). The V end lost 2 bases, the J end lost 7 bases, and 14 bases lay between the germline ends. The chain's CDR3 is CASSQMARKGTQYF. The DNA of the CDR3 is TGTGCCAGCAGCCAAATGGCCCGAAAGGGGACCCAGTACTTC.

This clonotype was picked up a small number of times. The CDR3 sequence: CASSAMNTGELFF. The CDR3 bases are TGTGCCAGCAGTGCGATGAACACCGGGGAGCTGTTTTTT. This sequence joins TRBV6-1 and TRBJ2-2; D gene unclear. The CDR3 runs to 13 residues. Germline-derived CDR1 and CDR2 are MNHNS and SASEGT. The V end was cut by 4 bases, the J end by 1 base, with 4 bases between.

The V and J genes are TRBV4-1 and TRBJ2-2; 8 positions agree with TRBD1. V lost 4 bases and J lost 1; bases outside the gene matches: 2. The CDR3 has 15 amino acids. From germline, CDR1 is MGHRA and CDR2 YSYEKL. CDR3 region: CASSRGQGNTGELFF. In nucleotides, the CDR3 is TGCGCCAGCAGCCGCGGACAGGGGAACACCGGGGAGCTGTTTTTT.

This clonotype was seen only a few times. The CDR3 sequence is CASSPQGRGLNEQFF. The CDR3 region has the DNA TGTGCCAGCAGCCCTCAGGGTAGGGGACTCAATGAGCAGTTCTTC. The V gene is TRBV7-3, the J gene TRBJ2-1, with a possible D match to TRBD2 (6 bases). The CDR3 loop spans 15 amino acids. Germline CDR1 SGHTA, CDR2 FQGTGA. The germline V and J ends were trimmed by 5 bases and 6 bases, with 17 bases remaining between them.

This clonotype was counted at least ten times. The chain links TRBV7-2 to TRBJ2-3, with D unclear. The CDR3 totals 13 residues. Trimming left V 5 bases short and J 10 bases short, with 16 bases between. Germline V gives CDR1 SGHTA, CDR2 FQGNSA. The CDR3: CASSQYSGQPQYF. The CDR3 region has the DNA TGTGCCAGCAGCCAATATTCAGGTCAGCCGCAGTATTTT.

This clonotype was picked up a small number of times. This sequence joins TRBV7-2 and TRBJ1-5; TRBD1 matches at 7 bases. Germline V gives CDR1 SGHTA, CDR2 FQGNSA. The ends lost 1 base at V and 1 base at J; junction bases unmatched: 1. CDR3 length: 15 amino acids. The CDR3, as DNA: TGTGCCAGCAGCTTAGGGACAGGAAGCAATCAGCCCCAGCATTTT. It translates to CASSLGTGSNQPQHF.

The J gene is TRBJ2-1, the V gene TRBV5-1; 9 bases align to TRBD2. V lost 0 bases to trimming and J lost 6 bases; unmatched junction nucleotides: 7. Germline loops: CDR1 SGHRS, CDR2 YFSETQ. This CDR3 has 16 amino acids. The CDR3 DNA reads as TGCGCCAGCAGCTTGGAAGGGACTAGCTCAATCAATGAGCAGTTCTTC. Amino acids: CASSLEGTSSINEQFF.

The CDR3 coding sequence is TGTGCCAGCAGCTTATCCCCTAGCGGGATAGGGCAGTTCTTC. Translating gives CASSLSPSGIGQFF. The rearrangement joins TRBV7-2 to TRBJ2-1; 9 bases are a match to TRBD2. Unmatched junction bases numbered 8, after V lost 2 bases and J lost 12 bases. The V gene's germline CDR1 is SGHTA and CDR2 FQGNSA. The CDR3 extends over 14 amino acids.

DNA for the CDR3: TGTGCCAGCAGCATCGGGGGACTAGCGGGACCCCCCTACAATGAGCAGTTCTTC. This translates into CASSIGGLAGPPYNEQFF. V and J are TRBV11-1 and TRBJ2-1, with 13 bases aligning to TRBD2. Germline V gene sequence: CDR1 SGHAT, CDR2 FQDESV (reference sequence). The CDR3 is made up of 18 amino acids. V was pared by 5 bases and J by 2 bases, with 9 bases of the junction left unmatched.

The chain is built from TRBV6-2 or TRBV6-3 and TRBJ1-5; D perhaps matches TRBD1 (6 bases). The germline V gene has CDR1 MNHEY and CDR2 SVGEGT. The CDR3 loop spans 16 amino acids. V was shortened by 0 bases and J by 1 base, with 10 bases between the two germline ends. This CDR3 is CASSYSWGASNQPQHF. CDR3 DNA sequence: TGTGCCAGCAGTTACTCGTGGGGGGCGAGCAATCAGCCCCAGCATTTT.

The chain is built from TRBV29-1 and TRBJ1-5, with D possibly TRBD1 on 6 matching bases. Trimming took off 6 bases at V and 6 bases at J, with 12 bases between the two ends. CDR1 and CDR2 (germline): SQVTM, ANQGSEA. The CDR3 sequence is 12 residues long. This chain's CDR3 is CSVAQGAQPQHF. The CDR3 nucleotides read TGCAGCGTCGCACAGGGAGCTCAGCCCCAGCATTTT.

The chain uses TRBV4-2 and TRBJ2-7; perhaps TRBD1 as D (6 bases). The V gene's germline CDR1 is LGHNA and CDR2 YNFKEQ. The CDR3 covers 15 residues. V lost 4 bases to trimming and J lost 0 bases, with 13 bases between them. Here the CDR3 reads CASSPGHVFSYEQYF. CDR3 in DNA: TGTGCCAGCAGCCCGGGACACGTATTCTCCTACGAGCAGTACTTC.

The chain has TRBV20-1 and TRBJ1-2, with D unresolved. The CDR3 covers 15 residues. V was shortened by 6 bases and J by 2 bases, with 19 bases between the two germline ends. The germline V gene has CDR1 DFQATT and CDR2 SNEGSKA (reference sequence). The CDR3: CSAATGQALNYGYTF. CDR3 in DNA: TGCAGTGCCGCGACCGGGCAAGCGCTCAACTATGGCTACACCTTC.

This clonotype showed up just a few times. The chain couples TRBV11-1 to TRBJ1-1; the D gene is possibly TRBD1 (6 bases). The CDR3 extends over 14 amino acids. The germline gives CDR1 SGHAT, CDR2 FQDESV (reference sequence). Deletions cut 6 bases from V and 5 bases from J, with 16 bases between. CDR3 bases: TGTGCCAGCAGTCAGGGGTTATCGGGGACTGAAGCTTTCTTT. This gives the protein CASSQGLSGTEAFF.

This clonotype came up many times. The chain links TRBV20-1 to TRBJ2-7; D call uncertain. V was trimmed by 5 bases and J by 3 bases, leaving 8 bases between them. CDR1 and CDR2 (germline): DFQATT, SNEGSKA (reference sequence). The CDR3 is made up of 11 amino acids. The CDR3 DNA reads as TGCAGTGCTTCGGACGGCTACGAGCAGTACTTC. This encodes CSASDGYEQYF.

V usage is TRBV20-1 and J usage is TRBJ2-7, with D unclear. CDR3 length equals 18 residues. V was shortened by 4 bases and J by 4 bases, with 29 bases between the two germline ends. CDR1 is DFQATT, CDR2 SNEGSKA, per germline (reference sequence). CDR3 protein: CSATSWGEIGIDRYEQYF. In DNA form, the CDR3 reads TGCAGTGCTACGAGTTGGGGTGAAATTGGGATTGATCGGTACGAGCAGTACTTC.

The genes are TRBV20-1 and TRBJ1-2; D remains unclear. The CDR3 consists of 15 residues. V was cut by 1 base and J by 1 base, with 13 bases left in between. Per the germline V gene, CDR1 is DFQATT and CDR2 is SNEGSKA (reference sequence). The chain's CDR3 is CSARVRGRFNYGYTF. For the CDR3, the DNA is TGCAGTGCTAGAGTCCGAGGGCGCTTTAACTATGGCTACACCTTC.

The V gene is TRBV27, the J gene TRBJ2-3; D tentatively fits TRBD1 or TRBD2 (6 bases each). Germline lookup yields CDR1 MNHEY and CDR2 SMNVEV (reference sequence). V was trimmed by 6 bases and J by 8 bases, leaving 9 bases between them. The CDR3 extends over 11 amino acids. The CDR3 is CASRKGGTQYF. CDR3 bases: TGTGCCAGCAGGAAGGGGGGTACGCAGTATTTT.

This clonotype was recorded a few times. This rearrangement joins TRBV15 to TRBJ2-3, with D perhaps given as TRBD1 or TRBD2 (5 bases each). Germline lookup yields CDR1 LNHNV and CDR2 YYDKDF (reference sequence). This CDR3 spans 16 amino acids. Trimming took 0 bases from V and 3 from J, leaving 13 bases between them. CDR3 residues: CATSREGDGPTDTQYF. The CDR3 DNA is TGTGCCACCAGCAGAGAGGGGGATGGCCCTACAGATACGCAGTATTTT.

The rearrangement links TRBV12-3 or TRBV12-4 to TRBJ2-1; TRBD1 might be the D (6 bases). The CDR3 contains 15 residues. V lost 6 bases to trimming and J lost 7 bases, with 19 bases between them. CDR3 residues: CASRSTGLTRNEQFF. The CDR3 region has the DNA TGTGCCAGCAGATCCACAGGGCTTACAAGAAATGAGCAGTTCTTC.